This entry describes one T cell receptor beta chain. Germline CDR1 is MNHEY and CDR2 is SVGEGT. The J segment lost 0 bases and the V segment lost 2 bases, leaving 3 bases of the junction unmatched. This CDR3 comprises 16 residues. The sample is drawn from a study of blood T cell repertoires in COVID-19. Sequencing used immunoSEQ multiplex PCR; TCRdb keeps in-frame clones, though not all of them. The data contain roughly 300,000 clones, less than 85% of them singletons. The chain links TRBV6-2 or TRBV6-3 to TRBJ2-3, with TRBD2 matching 9 bases. The sequence derives from a human donor with COVID-19, enrolled during active disease. The donor label of this sample is uncertain. What was sequenced was peripheral blood. The CDR3 is CASSYGTSGSTDTQYF. DNA for the CDR3: TGTGCCAGCAGTTACGGTACTAGCGGGAGCACAGATACGCAGTATTTT.